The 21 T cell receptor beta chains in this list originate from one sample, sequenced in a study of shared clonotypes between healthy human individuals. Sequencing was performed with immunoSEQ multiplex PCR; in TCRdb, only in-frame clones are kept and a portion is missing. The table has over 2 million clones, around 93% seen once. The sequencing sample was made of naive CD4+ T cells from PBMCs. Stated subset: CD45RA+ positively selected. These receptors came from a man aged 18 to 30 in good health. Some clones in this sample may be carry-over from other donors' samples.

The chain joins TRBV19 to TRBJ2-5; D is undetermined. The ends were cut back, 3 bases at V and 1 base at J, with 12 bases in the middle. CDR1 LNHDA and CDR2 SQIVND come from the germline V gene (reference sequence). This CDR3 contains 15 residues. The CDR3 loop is CASSIMATRQETQYF. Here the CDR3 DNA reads TGTGCCAGTAGTATCATGGCAACTCGCCAAGAGACCCAGTACTTC.

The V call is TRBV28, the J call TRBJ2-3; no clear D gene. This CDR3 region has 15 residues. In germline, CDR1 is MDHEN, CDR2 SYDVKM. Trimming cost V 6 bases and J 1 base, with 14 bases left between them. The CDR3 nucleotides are TGTGCCAGCAGCCCCCCGATAAGGGGCACAGATACGCAGTATTTT. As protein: CASSPPIRGTDTQYF.

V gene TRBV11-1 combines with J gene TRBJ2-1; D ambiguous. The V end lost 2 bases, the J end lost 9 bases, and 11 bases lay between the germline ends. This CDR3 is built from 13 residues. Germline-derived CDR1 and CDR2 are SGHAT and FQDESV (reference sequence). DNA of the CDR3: TGTGCCAGCAGCTTATTTAGACAAGTTGAGCAGTTCTTC. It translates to CASSLFRQVEQFF.

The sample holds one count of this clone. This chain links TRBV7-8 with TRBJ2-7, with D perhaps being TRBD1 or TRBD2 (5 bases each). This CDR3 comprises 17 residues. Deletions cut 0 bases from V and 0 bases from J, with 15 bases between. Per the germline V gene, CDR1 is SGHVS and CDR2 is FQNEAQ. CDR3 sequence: CASSLAHRDVGSYEQYF. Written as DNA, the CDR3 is TGTGCCAGCAGCTTAGCGCACCGGGACGTAGGCTCCTACGAGCAGTACTTC.

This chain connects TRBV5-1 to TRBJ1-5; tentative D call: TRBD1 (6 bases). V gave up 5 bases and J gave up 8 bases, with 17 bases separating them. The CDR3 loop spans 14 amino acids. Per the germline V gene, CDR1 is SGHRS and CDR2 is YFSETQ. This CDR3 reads CASRRGALEEPQHF. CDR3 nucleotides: TGCGCCAGCAGAAGGGGGGCGCTGGAGGAGCCCCAGCATTTT.

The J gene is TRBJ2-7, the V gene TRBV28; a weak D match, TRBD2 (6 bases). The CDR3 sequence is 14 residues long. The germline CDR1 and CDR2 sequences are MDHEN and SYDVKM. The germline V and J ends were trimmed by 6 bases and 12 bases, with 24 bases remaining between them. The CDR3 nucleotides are TGTGCCAGCAGGACTTCGGGACTCCAAGTTCCTTCGTACTTC. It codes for CASRTSGLQVPSYF.

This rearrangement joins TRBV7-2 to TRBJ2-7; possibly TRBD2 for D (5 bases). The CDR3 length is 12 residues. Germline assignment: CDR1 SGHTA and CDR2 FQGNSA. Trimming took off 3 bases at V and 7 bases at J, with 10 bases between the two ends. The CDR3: CASSFTGNEQYF. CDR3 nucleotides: TGTGCCAGCAGCTTTACGGGAAATGAGCAGTACTTC. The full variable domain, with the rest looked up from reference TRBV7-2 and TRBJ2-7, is GAGVSQSPSNKVTEKGKDVELRCDPISGHTALYWYRQSLGQGLEFLIYFQGNSAPDKSGLPSDRFSAERTGGSVSTLTIQRTQQEDSAVYLCASSFTGNEQYFGPGTRLTVT.

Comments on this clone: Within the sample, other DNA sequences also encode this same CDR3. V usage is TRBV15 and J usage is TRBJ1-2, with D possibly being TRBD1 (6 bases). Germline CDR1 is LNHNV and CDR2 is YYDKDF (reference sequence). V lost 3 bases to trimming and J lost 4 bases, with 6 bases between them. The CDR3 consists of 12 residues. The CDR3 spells CATSRDSYGYTF. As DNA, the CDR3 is TGTGCCACCAGCAGGGACAGCTATGGCTACACCTTC.

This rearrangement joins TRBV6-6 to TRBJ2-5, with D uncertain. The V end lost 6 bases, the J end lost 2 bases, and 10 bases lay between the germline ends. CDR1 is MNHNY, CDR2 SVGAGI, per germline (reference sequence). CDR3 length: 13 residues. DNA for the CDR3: TGTGCCAGCAGACGACGAATTCAAGAGACCCAGTACTTC. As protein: CASRRRIQETQYF.

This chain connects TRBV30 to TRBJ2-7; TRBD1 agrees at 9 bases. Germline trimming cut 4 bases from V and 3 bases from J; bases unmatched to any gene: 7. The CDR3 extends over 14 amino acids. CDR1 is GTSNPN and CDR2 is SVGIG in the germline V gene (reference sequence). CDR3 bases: TGTGCCTGGACCCAAGACAGGGGGATCTACGAGCAGTACTTC. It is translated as CAWTQDRGIYEQYF.

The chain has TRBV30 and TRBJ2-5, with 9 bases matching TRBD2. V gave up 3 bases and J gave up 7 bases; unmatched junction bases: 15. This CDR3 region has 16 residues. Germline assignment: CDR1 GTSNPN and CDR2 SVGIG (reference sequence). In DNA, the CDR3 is TGTGCCTGGAGCCCTCGCCTAGCGGGAACACTGGGGACCCAGTACTTC. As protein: CAWSPRLAGTLGTQYF.

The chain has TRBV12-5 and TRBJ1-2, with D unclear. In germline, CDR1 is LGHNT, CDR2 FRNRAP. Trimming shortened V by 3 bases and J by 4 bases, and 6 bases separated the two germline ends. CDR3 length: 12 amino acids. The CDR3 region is CASGFSGYGYTF. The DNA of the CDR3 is TGTGCTAGTGGTTTTTCCGGCTATGGCTACACCTTC.

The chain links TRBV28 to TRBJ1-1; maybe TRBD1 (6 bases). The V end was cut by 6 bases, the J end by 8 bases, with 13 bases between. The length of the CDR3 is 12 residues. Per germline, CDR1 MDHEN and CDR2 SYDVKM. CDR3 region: CASSGQRGEAFF. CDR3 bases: TGTGCCAGCAGCGGCCAAAGGGGGGAAGCTTTCTTT.

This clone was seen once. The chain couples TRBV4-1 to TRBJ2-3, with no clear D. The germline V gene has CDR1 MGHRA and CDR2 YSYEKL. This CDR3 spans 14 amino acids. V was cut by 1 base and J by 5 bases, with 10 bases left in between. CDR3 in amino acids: CASSQVGREDTQYF. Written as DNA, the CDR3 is TGCGCCAGCAGCCAAGTAGGAAGGGAAGATACGCAGTATTTT.

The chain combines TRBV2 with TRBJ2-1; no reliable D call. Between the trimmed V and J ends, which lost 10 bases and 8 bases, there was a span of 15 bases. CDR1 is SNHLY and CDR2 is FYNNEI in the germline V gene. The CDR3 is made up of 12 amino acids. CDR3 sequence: CATLGLSDEQFF. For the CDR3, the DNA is TGTGCCACCCTCGGCCTCTCGGATGAGCAGTTCTTC.

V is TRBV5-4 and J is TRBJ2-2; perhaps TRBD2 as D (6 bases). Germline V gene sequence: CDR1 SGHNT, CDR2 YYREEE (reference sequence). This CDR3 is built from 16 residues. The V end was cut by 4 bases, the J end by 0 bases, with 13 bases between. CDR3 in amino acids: CASSPPRGTNTGELFF. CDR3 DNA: TGTGCCAGCAGCCCACCCCGCGGGACGAACACCGGGGAGCTGTTTTTT.

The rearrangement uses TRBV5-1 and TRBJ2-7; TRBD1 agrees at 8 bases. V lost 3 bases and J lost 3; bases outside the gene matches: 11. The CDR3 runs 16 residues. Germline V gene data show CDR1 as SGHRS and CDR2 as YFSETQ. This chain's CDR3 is CASSSGQGSRNYEQYF. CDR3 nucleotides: TGCGCCAGCAGCTCCGGACAGGGTTCGAGAAACTACGAGCAGTACTTC. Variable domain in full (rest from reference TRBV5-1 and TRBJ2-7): KAGVTQTPRYLIKTRGQQVTLSCSPISGHRSVSWYQQTPGQGLQFLFEYFSETQRNKGNFPGRFSGRQFSNSRSEMNVSTLELGDSALYLCASSSGQGSRNYEQYFGPGTRLTVT.

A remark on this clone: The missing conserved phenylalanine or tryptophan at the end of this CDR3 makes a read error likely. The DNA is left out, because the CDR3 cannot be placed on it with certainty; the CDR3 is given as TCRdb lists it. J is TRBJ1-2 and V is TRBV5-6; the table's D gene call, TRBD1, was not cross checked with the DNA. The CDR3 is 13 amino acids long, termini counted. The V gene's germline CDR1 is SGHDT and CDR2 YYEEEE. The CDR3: CASSGRQSPERLQ.

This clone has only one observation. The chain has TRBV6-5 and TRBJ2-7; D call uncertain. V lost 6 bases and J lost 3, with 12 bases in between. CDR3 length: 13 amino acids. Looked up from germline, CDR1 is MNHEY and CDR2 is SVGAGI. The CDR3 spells CASRRGGVYEQYF. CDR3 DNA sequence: TGTGCCAGCAGGCGAGGTGGGGTCTACGAGCAGTACTTC.

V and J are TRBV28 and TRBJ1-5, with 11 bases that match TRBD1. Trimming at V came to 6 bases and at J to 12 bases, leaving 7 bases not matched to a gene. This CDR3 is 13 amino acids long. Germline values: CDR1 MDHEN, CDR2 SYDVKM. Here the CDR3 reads CASRDRGRVGQHF. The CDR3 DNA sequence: TGTGCCAGCAGGGACAGGGGGCGGGTAGGCCAGCATTTT.

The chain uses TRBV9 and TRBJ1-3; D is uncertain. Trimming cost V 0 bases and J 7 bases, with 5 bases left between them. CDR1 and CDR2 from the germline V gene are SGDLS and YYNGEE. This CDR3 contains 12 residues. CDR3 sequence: CASSVGTNTIYF. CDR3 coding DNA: TGTGCCAGCAGCGTAGGGACTAACACCATATATTTT.